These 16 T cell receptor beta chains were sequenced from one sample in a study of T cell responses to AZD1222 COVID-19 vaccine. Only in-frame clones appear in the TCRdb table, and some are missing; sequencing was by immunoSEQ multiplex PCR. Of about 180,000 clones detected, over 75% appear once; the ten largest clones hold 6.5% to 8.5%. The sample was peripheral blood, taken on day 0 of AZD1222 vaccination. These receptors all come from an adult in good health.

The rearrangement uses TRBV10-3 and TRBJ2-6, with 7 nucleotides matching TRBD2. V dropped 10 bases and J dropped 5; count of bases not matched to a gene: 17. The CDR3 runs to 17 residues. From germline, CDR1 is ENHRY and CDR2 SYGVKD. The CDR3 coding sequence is TGTGCCAGCTCCGGGACTATGGGGGGAGGCTGGGCCAACGTCCTGACTTTC. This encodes CASSGTMGGGWANVLTF.

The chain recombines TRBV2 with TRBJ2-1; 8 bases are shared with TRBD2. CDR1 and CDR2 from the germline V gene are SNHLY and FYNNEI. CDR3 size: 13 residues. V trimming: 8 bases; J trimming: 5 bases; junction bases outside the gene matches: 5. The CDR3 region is CASASGLNNEQFF. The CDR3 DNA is TGTGCCAGCGCTAGCGGGTTGAACAATGAGCAGTTCTTC.

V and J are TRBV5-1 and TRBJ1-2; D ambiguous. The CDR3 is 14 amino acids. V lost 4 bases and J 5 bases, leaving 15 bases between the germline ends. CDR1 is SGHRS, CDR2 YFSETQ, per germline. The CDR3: CASSPQGLSYGYTF. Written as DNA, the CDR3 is TGCGCCAGCAGCCCCCAAGGCTTATCGTATGGCTACACCTTC. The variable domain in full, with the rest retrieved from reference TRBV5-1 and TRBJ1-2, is KAGVTQTPRYLIKTRGQQVTLSCSPISGHRSVSWYQQTPGQGLQFLFEYFSETQRNKGNFPGRFSGRQFSNSRSEMNVSTLELGDSALYLCASSPQGLSYGYTFGSGTRLTVV.

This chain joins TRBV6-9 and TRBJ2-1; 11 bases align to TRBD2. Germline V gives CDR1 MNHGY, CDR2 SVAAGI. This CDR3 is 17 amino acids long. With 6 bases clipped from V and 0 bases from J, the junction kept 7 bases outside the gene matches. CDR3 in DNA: TGTGCCAGCAGACCCCTAGCGGGGGGCCTCTCCTACAATGAGCAGTTCTTC. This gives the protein CASRPLAGGLSYNEQFF.

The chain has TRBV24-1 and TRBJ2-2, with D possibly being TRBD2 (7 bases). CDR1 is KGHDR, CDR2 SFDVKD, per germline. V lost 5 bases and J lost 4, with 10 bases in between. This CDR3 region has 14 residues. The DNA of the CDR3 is TGTGCCACCAGTGTGGGGGGGCCCACCGGGGAGCTGTTTTTT. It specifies CATSVGGPTGELFF.

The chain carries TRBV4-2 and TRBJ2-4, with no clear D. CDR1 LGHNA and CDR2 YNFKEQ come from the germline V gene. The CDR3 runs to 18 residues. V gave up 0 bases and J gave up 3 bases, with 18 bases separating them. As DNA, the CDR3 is TGTGCCAGCAGCCAAGATCGGTCGTTTCGGCCTATCAAAAACATTCAGTACTTC. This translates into CASSQDRSFRPIKNIQYF.

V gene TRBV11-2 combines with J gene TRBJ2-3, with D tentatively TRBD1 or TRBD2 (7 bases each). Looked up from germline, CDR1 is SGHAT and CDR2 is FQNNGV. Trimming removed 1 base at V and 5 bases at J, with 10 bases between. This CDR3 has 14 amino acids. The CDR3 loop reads CASSLAGGGDTQYF. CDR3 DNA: TGTGCCAGCAGCTTAGCAGGGGGGGGAGATACGCAGTATTTT.

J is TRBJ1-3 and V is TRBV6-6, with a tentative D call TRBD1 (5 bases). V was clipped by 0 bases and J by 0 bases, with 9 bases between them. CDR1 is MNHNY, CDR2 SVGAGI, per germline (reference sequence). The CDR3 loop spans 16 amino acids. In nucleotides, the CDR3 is TGTGCCAGCAGTTACTCGCAGGGAAGCTCTGGAAACACCATATATTTT. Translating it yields CASSYSQGSSGNTIYF.

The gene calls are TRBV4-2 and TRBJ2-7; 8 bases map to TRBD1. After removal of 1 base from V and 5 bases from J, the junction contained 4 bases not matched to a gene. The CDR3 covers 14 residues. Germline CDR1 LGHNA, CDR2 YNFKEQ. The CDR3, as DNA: TGTGCCAGCAGCCAAGGGACAGGGTTCAACGAGCAGTACTTC. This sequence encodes CASSQGTGFNEQYF.

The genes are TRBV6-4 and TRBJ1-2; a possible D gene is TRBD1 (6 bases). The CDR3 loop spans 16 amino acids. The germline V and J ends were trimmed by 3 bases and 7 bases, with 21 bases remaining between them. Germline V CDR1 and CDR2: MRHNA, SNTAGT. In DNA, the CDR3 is TGTGCCAGCAGTGATTTTGGTGCGTACAGGGAGATTGGCTACACCTTC. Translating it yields CASSDFGAYREIGYTF.

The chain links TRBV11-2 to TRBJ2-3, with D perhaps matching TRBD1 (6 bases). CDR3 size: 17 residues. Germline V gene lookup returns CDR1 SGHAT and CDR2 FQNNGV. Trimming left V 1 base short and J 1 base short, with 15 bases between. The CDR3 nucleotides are TGTGCCAGCAGCTTAGGGGCAGGGGTTGGAGGCACAGATACGCAGTATTTT. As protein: CASSLGAGVGGTDTQYF.

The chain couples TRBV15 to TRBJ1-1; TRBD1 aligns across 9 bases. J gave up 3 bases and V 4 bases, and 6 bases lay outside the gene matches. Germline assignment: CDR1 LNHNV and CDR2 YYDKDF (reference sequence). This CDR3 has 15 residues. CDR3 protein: CATSKPGQGDTEAFF. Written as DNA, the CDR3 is TGTGCCACCAGCAAACCGGGACAGGGCGACACTGAAGCTTTCTTT.

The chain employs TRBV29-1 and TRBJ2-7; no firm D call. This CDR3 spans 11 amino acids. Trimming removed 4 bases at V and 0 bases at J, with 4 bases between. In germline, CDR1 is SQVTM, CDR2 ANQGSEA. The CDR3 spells CSVVLSYEQYF. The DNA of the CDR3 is TGCAGCGTTGTGCTCTCCTACGAGCAGTACTTC.

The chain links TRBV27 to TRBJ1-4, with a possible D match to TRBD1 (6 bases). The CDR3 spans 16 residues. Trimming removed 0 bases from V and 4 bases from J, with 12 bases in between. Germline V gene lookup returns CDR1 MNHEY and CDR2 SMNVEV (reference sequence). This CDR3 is CASSLSGGLSNEKLFF. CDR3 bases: TGTGCCAGCAGTTTATCGGGGGGGCTAAGTAATGAAAAACTGTTTTTT.

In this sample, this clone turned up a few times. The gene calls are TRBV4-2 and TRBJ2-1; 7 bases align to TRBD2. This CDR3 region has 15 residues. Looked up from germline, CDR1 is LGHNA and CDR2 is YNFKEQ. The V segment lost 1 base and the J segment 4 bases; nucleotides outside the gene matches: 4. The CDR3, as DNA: TGTGCCAGCAGCCAAGGGGGGGGTGAATACAATGAGCAGTTCTTC. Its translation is CASSQGGGEYNEQFF.

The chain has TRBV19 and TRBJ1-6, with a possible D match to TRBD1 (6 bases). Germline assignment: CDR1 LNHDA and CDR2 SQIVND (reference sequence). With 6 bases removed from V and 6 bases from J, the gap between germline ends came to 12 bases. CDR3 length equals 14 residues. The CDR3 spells CASRQGSSNSPLHF. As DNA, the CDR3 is TGTGCCAGTAGGCAGGGGAGTTCTAATTCACCCCTCCACTTT.